This T cell receptor beta chain originates from a study of cytomegalovirus exposure and HLA in healthy donors. This clone was observed a handful of times. The germline CDR1 and CDR2 sequences are SGHVS and FNYEAQ. This CDR3 has 20 amino acids. V shed 1 base, J shed 7 bases, and the junction held 19 bases outside the gene matches. Primers included in the PCR were 60 Vbeta and 13 Jbeta primers. Sequencing used immunoSEQ multiplex PCR; TCRdb keeps in-frame clones, though not all of them. The table has some 180,000 clones, roughly 74% seen once; the top ten hold approximately 2%. The V gene is TRBV7-6, the J gene TRBJ2-1, with 10 bases that match TRBD2. Sequenced input: PBMCs. The origin of this receptor is a woman aged 30 to 39 in good health and CMV-seronegative. CDR3 protein: CASSLVSGRAGGPSGNEQFF. CDR3 coding DNA: TGTGCCAGCAGCTTAGTTTCTGGAAGAGCGGGAGGGCCTTCGGGGAATGAGCAGTTCTTC.